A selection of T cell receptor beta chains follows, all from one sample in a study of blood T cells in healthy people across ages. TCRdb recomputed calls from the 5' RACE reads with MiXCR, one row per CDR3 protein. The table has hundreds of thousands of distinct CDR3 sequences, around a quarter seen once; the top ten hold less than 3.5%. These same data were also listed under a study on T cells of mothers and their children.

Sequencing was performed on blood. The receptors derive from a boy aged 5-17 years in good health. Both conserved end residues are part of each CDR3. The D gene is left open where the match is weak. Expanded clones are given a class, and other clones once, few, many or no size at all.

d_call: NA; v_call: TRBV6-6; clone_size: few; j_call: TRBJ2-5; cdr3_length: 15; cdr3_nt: TGTGCCAGCAGTCCTCACACAGACGGGTCAGGGGCCCAGTACTTC; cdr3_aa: CASSPHTDGSGAQYF
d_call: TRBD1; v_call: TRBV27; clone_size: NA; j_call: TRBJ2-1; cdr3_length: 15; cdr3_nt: TGTGCCAGCAGTAGGAGGACAGGGGGCTTCGGGGAGCAGTTCTTC; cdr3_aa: CASSRRTGGFGEQFF
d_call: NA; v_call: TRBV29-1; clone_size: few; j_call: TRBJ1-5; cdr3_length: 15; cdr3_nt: TGCAGCGTTGGGTACGGGGGGCAGAGCAATCAGCCCCAGCATTTT; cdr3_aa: CSVGYGGQSNQPQHF
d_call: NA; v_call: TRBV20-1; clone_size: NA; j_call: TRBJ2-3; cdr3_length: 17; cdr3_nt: TGCAGTGCTACCACGCCCGGAGGGGGGGAGCCCACAGATACGCAGTATTTT; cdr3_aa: CSATTPGGGEPTDTQYF
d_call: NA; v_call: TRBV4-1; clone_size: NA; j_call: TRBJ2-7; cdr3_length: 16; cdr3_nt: TGCGCCAGCAGCCAGGCAAGGGATGGTGGCTCCTACGAGCAGTACTTC; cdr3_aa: CASSQARDGGSYEQYF
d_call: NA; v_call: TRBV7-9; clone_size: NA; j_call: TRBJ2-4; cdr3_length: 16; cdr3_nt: TGTGCCAGCAGCCAAGGAGGTGGTAAAACGAAAAACATTCAGTACTTC; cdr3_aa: CASSQGGGKTKNIQYF
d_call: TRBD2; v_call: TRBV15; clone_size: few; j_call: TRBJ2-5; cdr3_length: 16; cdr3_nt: TGTGCCACCAGCAGAGAGGCTAGCGGGGGTCGGTTGACCCAGTACTTC; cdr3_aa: CATSREASGGRLTQYF
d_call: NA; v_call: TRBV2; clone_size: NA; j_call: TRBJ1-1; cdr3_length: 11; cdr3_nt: TGTGCCAGCAACGGGTTCACTGAAGCTTTCTTT; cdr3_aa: CASNGFTEAFF
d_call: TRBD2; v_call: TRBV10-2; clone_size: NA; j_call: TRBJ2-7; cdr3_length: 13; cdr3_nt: TGCGCCAGCAAAACTAGCGGGGGCGGCGAGCAGTACTTC; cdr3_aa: CASKTSGGGEQYF
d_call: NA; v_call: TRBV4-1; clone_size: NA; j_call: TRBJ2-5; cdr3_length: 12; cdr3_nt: TGCGCCAGCAGCCAAGAGGGGGTCGGGCAGTACTTC; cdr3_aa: CASSQEGVGQYF
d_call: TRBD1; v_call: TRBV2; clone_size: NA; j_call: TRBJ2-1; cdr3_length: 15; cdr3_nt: TGTGCCAGCAGCCACAGGACAGGGCAGTACAATGAGCAGTTCTTC; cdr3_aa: CASSHRTGQYNEQFF
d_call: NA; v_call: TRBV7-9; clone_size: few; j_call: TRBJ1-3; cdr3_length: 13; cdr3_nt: TGTGCCAGCAGCTTAAACCCAGGAAACACCATATATTTT; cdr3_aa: CASSLNPGNTIYF
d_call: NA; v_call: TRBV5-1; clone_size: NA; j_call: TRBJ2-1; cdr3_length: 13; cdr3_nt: TGTGCCAGCAGCTTAGCCTGGGGAAATGAGCAGTTCTTC; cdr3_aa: CASSLAWGNEQFF
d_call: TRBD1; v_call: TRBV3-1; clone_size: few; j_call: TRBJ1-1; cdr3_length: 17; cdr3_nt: TGTGCCAGCAGCCCCGGGGACAGGGAAGCGGCGGGCACTGAAGCTTTCTTT; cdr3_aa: CASSPGDREAAGTEAFF
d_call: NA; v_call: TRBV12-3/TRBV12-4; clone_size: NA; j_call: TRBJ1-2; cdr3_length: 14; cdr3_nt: TGTGCCAGCAGTTTAGCGGGGGGGGCGCGAGGCTACACCTTC; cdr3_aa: CASSLAGGARGYTF
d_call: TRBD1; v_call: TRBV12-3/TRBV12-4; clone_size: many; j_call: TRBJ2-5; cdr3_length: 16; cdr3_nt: TGTGCCAGCAGTCCCGGGACAGGGAAGGGCCAAGAGACCCAGTACTTC; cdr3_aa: CASSPGTGKGQETQYF
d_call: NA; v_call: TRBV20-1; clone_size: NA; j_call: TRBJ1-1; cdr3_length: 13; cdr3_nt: TGCAGTGCCCTCACGACAGCGAACACTGAAGCTTTCTTT; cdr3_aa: CSALTTANTEAFF
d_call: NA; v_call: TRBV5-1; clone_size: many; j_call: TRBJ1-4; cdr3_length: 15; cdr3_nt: TGCGCCAGCAGCTCTGGAACAACAACTAATGAAAAACTGTTTTTT; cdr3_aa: CASSSGTTTNEKLFF
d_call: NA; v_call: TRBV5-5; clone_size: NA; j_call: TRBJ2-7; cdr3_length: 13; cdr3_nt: TGTGCCAGCAGCCTGGACCCAGTCAGTGAGCAGTACTTC; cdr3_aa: CASSLDPVSEQYF
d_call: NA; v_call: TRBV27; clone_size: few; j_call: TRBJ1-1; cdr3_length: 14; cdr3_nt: TGTGCCAGCAGTCCTCAACACCCGAACACTGAAGCTTTCTTT; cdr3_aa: CASSPQHPNTEAFF
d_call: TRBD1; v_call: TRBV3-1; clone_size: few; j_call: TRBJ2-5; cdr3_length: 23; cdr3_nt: TGTGCCAGCAGCCAAGATTTGGTGGTGCGAGCCGACCGGGACAGAGAACTCCAAGAGACCCAGTACTTC; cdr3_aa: CASSQDLVVRADRDRELQETQYF
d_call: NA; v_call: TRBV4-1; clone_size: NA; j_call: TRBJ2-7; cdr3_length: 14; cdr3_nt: TGCGCCAGCAGCCAAGAGCCGCAGGTCTACGAGCAGTACTTC; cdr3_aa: CASSQEPQVYEQYF
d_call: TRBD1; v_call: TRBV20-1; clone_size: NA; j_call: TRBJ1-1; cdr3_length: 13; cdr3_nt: TGCAGTGCTAGGGCGACAGGGGGCATAGAGGCTTTCTTT; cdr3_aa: CSARATGGIEAFF
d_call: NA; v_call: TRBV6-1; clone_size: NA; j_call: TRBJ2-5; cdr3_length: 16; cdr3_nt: TGTGCCAGCACGACGAGGTGGGGGCCCCAGGGAGAGACCCAGTACTTC; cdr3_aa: CASTTRWGPQGETQYF
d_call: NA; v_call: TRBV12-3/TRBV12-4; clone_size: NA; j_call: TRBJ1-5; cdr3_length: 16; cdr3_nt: TGTGCCAGCACTTTATCTTACAGGGTGGGCAATCAGCCCCAGCATTTT; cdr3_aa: CASTLSYRVGNQPQHF
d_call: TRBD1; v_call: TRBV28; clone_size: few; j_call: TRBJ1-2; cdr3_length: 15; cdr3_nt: TGTGCCAGCAGAGCTCCGGGACAGGGGTTTGATGGCTACACCTTC; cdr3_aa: CASRAPGQGFDGYTF
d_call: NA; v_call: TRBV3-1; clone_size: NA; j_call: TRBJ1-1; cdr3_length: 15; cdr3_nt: TGTGCCAGCAGCCCATCGGGACGGTCAAACACTGAAGCTTTCTTT; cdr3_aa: CASSPSGRSNTEAFF
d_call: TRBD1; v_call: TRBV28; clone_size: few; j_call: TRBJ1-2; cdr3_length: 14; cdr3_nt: TGTGCCAGCAGTCCCGACAGGGAGGACTATGGCTACACCTTC; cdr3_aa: CASSPDREDYGYTF
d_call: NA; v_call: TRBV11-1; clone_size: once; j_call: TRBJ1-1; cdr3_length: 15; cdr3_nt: TGTGCCAGCAGCTTTATTGACAGCGAAGGCACTGAAGCTTTCTTT; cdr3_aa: CASSFIDSEGTEAFF
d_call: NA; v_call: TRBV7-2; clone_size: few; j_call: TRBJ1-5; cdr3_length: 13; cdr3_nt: TGTGCCAGCAGCCGCGACAACAGGATGCCCCAGCATTTT; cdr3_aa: CASSRDNRMPQHF
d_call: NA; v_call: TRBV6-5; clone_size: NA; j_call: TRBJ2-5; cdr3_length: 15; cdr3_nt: TGTGCCAGCAACCCTGTGGGGGGAAAGGAGGAGACCCAGTACTTC; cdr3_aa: CASNPVGGKEETQYF
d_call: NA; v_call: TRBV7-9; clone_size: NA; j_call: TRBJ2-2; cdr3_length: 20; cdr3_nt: TGTGCCAGCAGCTTAGCGCCTGGGTATCGGTGGCGGAGCAACACCGGGGAGCTGTTTTTT; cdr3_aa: CASSLAPGYRWRSNTGELFF
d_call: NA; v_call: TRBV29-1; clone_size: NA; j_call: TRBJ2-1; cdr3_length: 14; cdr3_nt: TGCAGCGCCCGTCTCGGGGTCTCCTACAATGAGCAGTTCTTC; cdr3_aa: CSARLGVSYNEQFF
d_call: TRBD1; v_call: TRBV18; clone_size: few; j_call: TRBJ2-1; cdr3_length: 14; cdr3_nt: TGTGCCAGCTTTTCAGACAGGGACTACAATGAGCAGTTCTTC; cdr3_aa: CASFSDRDYNEQFF
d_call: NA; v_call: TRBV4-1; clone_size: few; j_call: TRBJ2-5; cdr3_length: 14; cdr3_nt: TGCGCCAGCAGCCTCCGCCCCAGGGACGAGACCCAGTACTTC; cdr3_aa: CASSLRPRDETQYF
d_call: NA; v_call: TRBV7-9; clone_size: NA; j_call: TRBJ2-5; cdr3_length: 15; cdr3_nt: TGTGCCAGCAGCTTAGCGCTTGGCTCACAAGAGACCCAGTACTTC; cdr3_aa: CASSLALGSQETQYF
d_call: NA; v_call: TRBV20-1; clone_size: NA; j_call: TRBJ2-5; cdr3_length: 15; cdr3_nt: TGCAGTGCTACGGCCGGGAGCCCCGGCCAGTCGACCCAGTACTTC; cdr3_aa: CSATAGSPGQSTQYF
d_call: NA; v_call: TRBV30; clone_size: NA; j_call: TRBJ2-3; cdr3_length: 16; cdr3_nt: TGTGCCTGGAGTCCATCCCGGCTACGGAGCACAGATACGCAGTATTTT; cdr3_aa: CAWSPSRLRSTDTQYF
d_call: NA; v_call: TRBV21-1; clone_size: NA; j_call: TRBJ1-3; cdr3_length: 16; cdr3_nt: TGTGCCAGCAACAAAGGCATAGACAGCTCTGGAAACACCATATATTTT; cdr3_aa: CASNKGIDSSGNTIYF